One and the same sample provided the 29 T cell receptor beta chains below, sequenced in a study of technical replicates of blood from several donors (dated by TCRdb to the late 2010s). Receptor amplification or capture employed the immunoSEQ multiplex PCR assay. As stored in TCRdb, this immuneACCESS dataset retains in-frame rearrangements with V and J assigned. A fraction of the clones does not appear; measured against another copy, unresolved V genes explain less than half of the discrepancy, and the remainder lacks a known reason. The sample includes over 65,000 clones, with around 94% observed a single time. The ten largest clones add up to over 0.2% of the sample. Sequencing used T cells isolated from PBMCs. Receptors originate from a human donor in good health.

The chain uses TRBV28 and TRBJ1-5; D remains ambiguous. Trimming pared 10 bases from V and 3 bases from J, leaving 7 bases between. The CDR3 runs 11 residues. Germline V lookup: CDR1 MDHEN, CDR2 SYDVKM. In nucleotides, the CDR3 is TGTGCCACCTGCGACAATCAGCCCCAGCATTTT. Translating gives CATCDNQPQHF.

The CDR3 DNA reads TGTGCCAGCAGCTTGAATAGTTTTGTACCGGAGACCCAGTACTTC. Protein sequence: CASSLNSFVPETQYF. The V and J genes are TRBV11-2 and TRBJ2-5; D unresolved. The germline V gene encodes CDR1 SGHAT and CDR2 FQNNGV. The CDR3 contains 15 residues. Trimming removed 3 bases from V and 5 bases from J, with 16 bases in between.

The J gene is TRBJ1-1, the V gene TRBV11-3; the D is unclear. V was cut by 6 bases and J by 1 base, with 9 bases left in between. There are 13 residues in the CDR3. Germline lookup yields CDR1 SGHNT and CDR2 YENEEA. CDR3 loop: CASSLPGNTEAFF. For the CDR3, the DNA is TGTGCCAGCAGTCTCCCCGGGAACACTGAAGCTTTCTTT.

The chain links TRBV2 to TRBJ2-7; the D gene is possibly TRBD1 (5 bases). Germline V gene sequence: CDR1 SNHLY, CDR2 FYNNEI. V was trimmed by 7 bases and J by 9 bases, leaving 28 bases between them. CDR3 length equals 16 residues. CDR3 nucleotide sequence: TGTGCCAGCACCTCGGGTGTAGGGGCAGGTCCCCTTCGGCAGTACTTC. As protein: CASTSGVGAGPLRQYF.

The chain carries TRBV7-9 and TRBJ2-7, with D possibly TRBD1 on 6 matching bases. The CDR3 is 14 amino acids. From germline, CDR1 is SEHNR and CDR2 FQNEAQ (reference sequence). V lost 0 bases and J 5 bases, leaving 11 bases between the germline ends. The CDR3 DNA sequence: TGTGCCAGCAGCTTAGCAGGGACATTCAACGAGCAGTACTTC. Translation: CASSLAGTFNEQYF.

This chain joins TRBV6-4 and TRBJ1-5; D is undetermined. V shed 6 bases and J shed 6 bases, with 12 bases lying between them. The CDR3 runs to 13 residues. Germline loops: CDR1 MRHNA, CDR2 SNTAGT. The CDR3 region has the DNA TGTGCCAGCAGCCTAATCGTTCGTCAGCCCCAGCATTTT. Amino acids: CASSLIVRQPQHF.

The rearrangement links TRBV29-1 to TRBJ2-7; tentatively, D is TRBD2 (5 bases). Germline assignment: CDR1 SQVTM and CDR2 ANQGSEA. With 4 bases removed from V and 3 bases from J, the gap between germline ends came to 13 bases. The CDR3 consists of 13 residues. CDR3 sequence reads: CSVVGGRNYEQYF. CDR3 bases: TGCAGCGTTGTAGGAGGCAGAAACTACGAGCAGTACTTC.

CDR3 bases: TGTGCCAGCAAACCGGGACTAGCCTACGAGCAGTACTTC. Encoded protein: CASKPGLAYEQYF. This chain joins TRBV7-2 and TRBJ2-7, with TRBD2 identical over 8 bases. The CDR3 is 13 residues long. CDR1 is SGHTA and CDR2 is FQGNSA in the germline V gene. V was clipped by 7 bases and J by 2 bases; unmatched bases: 4.

This chain joins TRBV19 and TRBJ2-1, with TRBD1 matching over 9 bases. This CDR3 has 16 residues. Trimming cost V 0 bases and J 4 bases; bases outside gene matches: 4. Germline lookup yields CDR1 LNHDA and CDR2 SQIVND (reference sequence). The CDR3 nucleotides read TGTGCCAGTAGTATAGAGACAGGGGGGCGGTACAATGAGCAGTTCTTC. It codes for CASSIETGGRYNEQFF. The full variable domain, rest sourced from reference TRBV19 and TRBJ2-1, is DGGITQSPKYLFRKEGQNVTLSCEQNLNHDAMYWYRQDPGQGLRLIYYSQIVNDFQKGDIAEGYSVSREKKESFPLTVTSAQKNPTAFYLCASSIETGGRYNEQFFGPGTRLTVL.

V is TRBV27 and J is TRBJ2-5, with 12 nucleotides matching TRBD1. The germline gives CDR1 MNHEY, CDR2 SMNVEV (reference sequence). V trimming: 8 bases; J trimming: 5 bases; junction bases outside the gene matches: 9. This CDR3 is built from 15 residues. CDR3 residues: CASASGTGGVETQYF. CDR3 coding DNA: TGTGCCAGCGCAAGCGGGACAGGGGGCGTCGAGACCCAGTACTTC.

The chain is built from TRBV2 and TRBJ1-5; TRBD1 is a possible D gene (5 bases). Trimming left V 7 bases short and J 0 bases short, with 10 bases between. Per germline, CDR1 SNHLY and CDR2 FYNNEI. There are 14 residues in the CDR3. The CDR3 DNA is TGTGCCAGCAAGACAGCCTATAGCAATCAGCCCCAGCATTTT. This sequence encodes CASKTAYSNQPQHF.

V is TRBV10-1 and J is TRBJ2-5, with a possible D match to TRBD1 (5 bases). Per the germline V gene, CDR1 is WNHNN and CDR2 is SYGVQD (reference sequence). V was trimmed by 4 bases and J by 1 base, leaving 7 bases between them. The CDR3 sequence is 13 residues long. The CDR3 sequence: CASSGTIQETQYF. The CDR3 region has the DNA TGCGCCAGCAGTGGGACAATCCAAGAGACCCAGTACTTC.

The genes are TRBV29-1 and TRBJ2-6, with 8 bases identical to TRBD1. This CDR3 region has 17 residues. Germline V gene data show CDR1 as SQVTM and CDR2 as ANQGSEA. J gave up 0 bases and V 5 bases, and 9 bases lay outside the gene matches. CDR3 in amino acids: CSVRQGSSSSGANVLTF. The CDR3 DNA reads TGCAGCGTTCGACAGGGGTCCTCTAGCTCTGGGGCCAACGTCCTGACTTTC. Complete variable domain (other parts from reference TRBV29-1 and TRBJ2-6): SAVISQKPSRDICQRGTSLTIQCQVDSQVTMMFWYRQQPGQSLTLIATANQGSEATYESGFVIDKFPISRPNLTFSTLTVSNMSPEDSSIYLCSVRQGSSSSGANVLTFGAGSRLTVL.

The chain links TRBV5-8 to TRBJ1-2, with 10 bases aligning to TRBD1. The V segment lost 0 bases and the J segment 7 bases; nucleotides outside the gene matches: 6. Germline CDR1 and CDR2: SGHTS and YDEGEE. CDR3 length: 15 amino acids. For the CDR3, the DNA is TGTGCCAGCAGCTTGGAGGGGACAGGGGTTGTTGGCTACACCTTC. Protein product: CASSLEGTGVVGYTF.

This clone was counted between two and nine times. The chain joins TRBV2 to TRBJ1-2, with 8 bases that match TRBD1. CDR1 is SNHLY and CDR2 is FYNNEI in the germline V gene. The CDR3 has 14 residues. V lost 6 bases and J lost 4; bases outside the gene matches: 7. The CDR3 region has the DNA TGTGCCAGCAGCGATAACGGACAGGGCTATGGCTACACCTTC. Translating it yields CASSDNGQGYGYTF.

The chain recombines TRBV19 with TRBJ1-1; a weak D match, TRBD1 (5 bases). The CDR3 totals 15 residues. V was cut by 6 bases and J by 7 bases, with 21 bases left in between. CDR1 is LNHDA and CDR2 is SQIVND in the germline V gene (reference sequence). The DNA for the CDR3 is TGTGCCAGTAGATCTTCAGGGAGGCGCGCCATTGAAGCTTTCTTT. This codes for CASRSSGRRAIEAFF.

This chain joins TRBV18 and TRBJ1-1; D is uncertain. Looked up from germline, CDR1 is KGHSH and CDR2 is LQKENI. V lost 5 bases and J 0 bases, leaving 10 bases between the germline ends. The CDR3 sequence is 14 residues long. The CDR3 bases are TGTGCCAGCTCATTTAACAGCATGAACACTGAAGCTTTCTTT. Translation: CASSFNSMNTEAFF.

The chain carries TRBV28 and TRBJ2-7; D remains ambiguous. V lost 5 bases and J lost 13, with 21 bases in between. Looked up from germline, CDR1 is MDHEN and CDR2 is SYDVKM. The CDR3 is 13 amino acids. The CDR3 reads CASSRERIGDPYF. The CDR3 DNA is TGTGCCAGCAGTAGAGAAAGGATAGGAGACCCTTACTTC.

The DNA of the CDR3 is TGTGCCAGCTCTCAGAACGAGGGCCGGAACCGCGAGCAGTACTTC. Protein sequence: CASSQNEGRNREQYF. The chain links TRBV7-9 to TRBJ2-7; a possible D gene is TRBD2 (5 bases). Germline V CDR1 and CDR2: SEHNR, FQNEAQ (reference sequence). V lost 8 bases, J lost 6 bases, and 23 bases lay in between. This CDR3 spans 15 amino acids.

This clone has only one observation. The chain recombines TRBV5-4 with TRBJ2-1, with 11 bases aligning to TRBD2. The CDR3 totals 16 residues. The germline V gene encodes CDR1 SGHNT and CDR2 YYREEE (reference sequence). Trimming took 1 base from V and 6 from J; bases not matched to a gene: 6. CDR3 coding DNA: TGTGCCAGCAGCTTGTGGGCTAGCGGGGGGCGCAATGAGCAGTTCTTC. Translating it yields CASSLWASGGRNEQFF.

The genes are TRBV6-4 and TRBJ2-1; 11 nucleotides align to TRBD2. In germline, CDR1 is MRHNA, CDR2 SNTAGT. With 5 bases clipped from V and 10 bases from J, the junction kept 16 bases outside the gene matches. The length of the CDR3 is 17 residues. Here the CDR3 reads CASSPGTLAGVRWEQFF. DNA of the CDR3: TGTGCCAGCAGTCCTGGTACACTAGCGGGAGTACGCTGGGAGCAGTTCTTC.

The rearrangement links TRBV5-4 to TRBJ1-4; perhaps TRBD1 as D (5 bases). Per germline, CDR1 SGHNT and CDR2 YYREEE (reference sequence). This CDR3 has 15 amino acids. V gave up 0 bases and J gave up 6 bases, with 12 bases separating them. The CDR3 reads CASSLGGTKHEKLFF. DNA of the CDR3: TGTGCCAGCAGCTTGGGAGGGACTAAGCATGAAAAACTGTTTTTT.

V gene TRBV10-1 combines with J gene TRBJ1-3; unclear D gene. V gave up 1 base and J gave up 0 bases, with 4 bases separating them. The CDR3 is 14 residues long. Germline loops: CDR1 WNHNN, CDR2 SYGVQD (reference sequence). The CDR3 sequence: CASSEYSSGNTIYF. The CDR3 DNA is TGCGCCAGCAGTGAGTACAGCTCTGGAAACACCATATATTTT.

The chain links TRBV14 to TRBJ2-2; TRBD1 matches at 8 bases. The J segment lost 2 bases and the V segment lost 6 bases, leaving 8 bases of the junction unmatched. The CDR3 extends over 16 amino acids. CDR1 and CDR2 from the germline V gene are SGHDN and FVKESK. The CDR3 is CASSPLGQGNTGELFF. CDR3 coding DNA: TGTGCCAGCAGTCCTCTAGGACAGGGTAACACCGGGGAGCTGTTTTTT.

The V call is TRBV27, the J call TRBJ2-2; D may be TRBD1 (5 bases). Germline CDR1 reads MNHEY; CDR2 reads SMNVEV (reference sequence). CDR3 length: 11 amino acids. V was cut by 2 bases and J by 15 bases, with 10 bases left in between. CDR3 sequence: CASSLGATVFF. The CDR3 region has the DNA TGTGCCAGCAGTTTAGGGGCGACGGTGTTTTTT.

The chain uses TRBV5-1 and TRBJ1-6; 9 bases are a match to TRBD1. The CDR3 is made up of 18 amino acids. Per the germline V gene, CDR1 is SGHRS and CDR2 is YFSETQ. V lost 2 bases, J lost 7 bases, and 13 bases stayed unmatched. The CDR3 nucleotides are TGCGCCAGCAGCTTCCAACCGGGACAGGGCCCCTCCAATTCACCCCTCCACTTT. Protein: CASSFQPGQGPSNSPLHF. The complete variable domain, with remaining parts taken from reference TRBV5-1 and TRBJ1-6, reads KAGVTQTPRYLIKTRGQQVTLSCSPISGHRSVSWYQQTPGQGLQFLFEYFSETQRNKGNFPGRFSGRQFSNSRSEMNVSTLELGDSALYLCASSFQPGQGPSNSPLHFGNGTRLTVT.

This chain links TRBV30 with TRBJ2-7; 9 bases are a match to TRBD1. Germline CDR1 reads GTSNPN; CDR2 reads SVGIG (reference sequence). Unmatched junction bases numbered 6, after V lost 1 base and J lost 5 bases. This CDR3 has 14 residues. CDR3 amino acids: CAWSGGQGLHEQYF. CDR3 DNA: TGTGCCTGGAGTGGGGGACAGGGACTCCACGAGCAGTACTTC.

DNA for the CDR3: TGTGCCGGTCGGGACTTCGGCTTATCCTACGAGCAGTACTTC. Its protein product is CAGRDFGLSYEQYF. The chain uses TRBV2 and TRBJ2-7; a possible D gene is TRBD2 (6 bases). The CDR3 has 14 residues. Trimming stripped 11 bases from V and 1 base from J, with 18 bases between. The V gene's germline CDR1 is SNHLY and CDR2 FYNNEI.

The V gene is TRBV27, the J gene TRBJ2-7; weak D call: TRBD1 (6 bases). Germline V gene sequence: CDR1 MNHEY, CDR2 SMNVEV (reference sequence). Trimming pared 6 bases from V and 2 bases from J, leaving 11 bases between. CDR3 length: 13 amino acids. The CDR3 loop reads CASSDRPPYEQYF. CDR3 nucleotide sequence: TGTGCCAGCAGCGACAGGCCCCCCTACGAGCAGTACTTC.